The 19 T cell receptor beta chains listed next were all sequenced from one sample in a study of beta chain features in type 1 diabetes. No antigen has been assigned to these receptors. General observations from the study: Patients with Type 1 diabetes showed moderately but significantly shorter TCRB CDR3s in all four CD4+ subsets.

Investigators reverse transcribed all isolated RNA, so they sequenced expressed TCRB transcripts. Data came from immunoSEQ multiplex PCR; TCRdb stores just in-frame clones and leaves some out. The sample shows hundreds of thousands of clones, more than 12% of them seen only once. Sequencing was carried out using naive CD4+ T cells from blood. These receptors all stem from a man younger than 35 with type 1 diabetes.

V gene TRBV7-2 combines with J gene TRBJ2-7; D is undetermined. This CDR3 is 13 amino acids long. The V gene lost 6 bases and the J gene lost 12 bases, with 21 bases spanning the gap. The V gene's germline CDR1 is SGHTA and CDR2 FQGNSA. The CDR3 DNA follows: TGTGCCAGCAGTTACCCCCGATCCGCCATGTGGTACTTC. Protein: CASSYPRSAMWYF.

V gene TRBV29-1 combines with J gene TRBJ2-5, with TRBD1 matching 7 bases. The trim removed 6 bases at V and 5 bases at J, leaving 9 bases unmatched. Looked up from germline, CDR1 is SQVTM and CDR2 is ANQGSEA. This CDR3 contains 13 residues. This chain's CDR3 is CSVDDRARETQYF. The CDR3 DNA reads TGCAGCGTCGATGACAGGGCACGGGAGACCCAGTACTTC.

This clone came up a few times. This rearrangement joins TRBV30 to TRBJ2-4; D is uncertain. Trimming left V 3 bases short and J 8 bases short, with 8 bases between. The germline gives CDR1 GTSNPN, CDR2 SVGIG (reference sequence). This CDR3 has 11 amino acids. The CDR3 here is CAWRLTDIQYF. For the CDR3, the DNA is TGTGCCTGGAGGTTAACGGACATTCAGTACTTC.

A few counts support this clone. This sequence joins TRBV5-4 and TRBJ2-7; D tentatively fits TRBD1 or TRBD2 (5 bases each). In germline, CDR1 is SGHNT, CDR2 YYREEE (reference sequence). The CDR3 totals 13 residues. The ends were cut back, 2 bases at V and 3 bases at J, with 9 bases in the middle. The CDR3 is CASSLGTYYEQYF. CDR3 sequence (DNA): TGTGCCAGCAGCTTAGGGACCTACTACGAGCAGTACTTC.

This clone was found a few times. V usage is TRBV25-1 and J usage is TRBJ2-5, with D perhaps TRBD1 (6 bases). The last part of the DNA fits TRBJ2-7 better; the J call may be wrong. Germline V gives CDR1 MGHDK, CDR2 SYGVNS. This CDR3 has 16 residues. In DNA form, the CDR3 reads TGTGCCAGCAGTGAATGGTCCCAGGGGTTAGACTACGAGCAGTACTTC. Its translation: CASSEWSQGLDYEQYF.

The rearrangement joins TRBV4-3 to TRBJ2-3, with a tentative D call TRBD1 (7 bases). This CDR3 contains 15 residues. V was cut by 3 bases and J by 2 bases, with 12 bases left in between. Per germline, CDR1 LGHNA and CDR2 YSLEER. This CDR3 is CASSQTGRYTDTQYF. CDR3 in DNA: TGCGCCAGCAGCCAGACAGGGAGGTACACAGATACGCAGTATTTT.

This clone was seen only a few times. The chain's CDR3 is CASSLRESLAKNIQYF. The CDR3 DNA reads as TGTGCCAGTAGTCTCCGGGAGAGCCTTGCCAAAAACATTCAGTACTTC. The chain uses TRBV19 and TRBJ2-4, with D tentatively TRBD2 (6 bases). The CDR3 loop spans 16 amino acids. V was clipped by 5 bases and J by 1 base, with 15 bases between them. The V gene's germline CDR1 is LNHDA and CDR2 SQIVND (reference sequence).

As to this clone: The junction shows a germline mismatch at one end, possibly a read error. The V gene is TRBV7-7, the J gene TRBJ2-5; 13 bases map to TRBD2. CDR1 and CDR2 from the germline V gene are SSHAT and FNYEAQ (reference sequence). The CDR3 is 16 residues long. The CDR3 sequence: CASSPGLAGVQETQYF. The CDR3 DNA follows: TGTGCTAGCAGCCCAGGACTAGCGGGGGTCCAAGAGACCCAGTACTTC.

In its sample, this clone was seen a few times. The genes are TRBV10-3 and TRBJ2-7, with 11 bases aligning to TRBD2. The CDR3 extends over 16 amino acids. Germline V gene lookup returns CDR1 ENHRY and CDR2 SYGVKD. J was trimmed by 3 bases and V by 0 bases; bases with no gene match: 4. CDR3 region: CAISESDTSGGYEQYF. The CDR3 coding sequence is TGTGCCATCAGTGAGTCGGACACTAGCGGGGGCTACGAGCAGTACTTC.

This chain uses TRBV9 with TRBJ2-3, with D uncertain. This CDR3 spans 16 amino acids. Germline V gene sequence: CDR1 SGDLS, CDR2 YYNGEE. Trimming removed 0 bases at V and 1 base at J, with 12 bases between. The CDR3 nucleotides are TGTGCCAGCAGCGTAGGACCCCGGGTGGGCACAGATACGCAGTATTTT. Translation: CASSVGPRVGTDTQYF.

This clone was detected a few times. This chain links TRBV6-6 with TRBJ2-1; D is possibly TRBD1 or TRBD2 (5 bases each). Per germline, CDR1 MNHNY and CDR2 SVGAGI (reference sequence). The germline V and J ends were trimmed by 5 bases and 0 bases, with 11 bases remaining between them. The CDR3 sequence is 15 residues long. The DNA for the CDR3 is TGTGCCAGCAGTCCTACAGGAGGCTCCTACAATGAGCAGTTCTTC. Its protein product is CASSPTGGSYNEQFF.

This sequence joins TRBV6-5 and TRBJ2-5; D might be TRBD1 (5 bases). Per the germline V gene, CDR1 is MNHEY and CDR2 is SVGAGI. The CDR3 covers 15 residues. Deletions cut 2 bases from V and 0 bases from J, with 10 bases between. The CDR3 loop reads CASSYDREYQETQYF. The CDR3 nucleotides are TGTGCCAGCAGTTACGACAGAGAGTACCAAGAGACCCAGTACTTC.

This chain links TRBV7-2 with TRBJ2-1; 7 nucleotides match TRBD2. The CDR3 runs to 18 residues. V gave up 1 base and J gave up 0 bases; unmatched junction bases: 9. Germline V gene sequence: CDR1 SGHTA, CDR2 FQGNSA. The CDR3 protein is CASSLDPPGTISYNEQFF. The CDR3 DNA sequence: TGTGCCAGCAGCTTAGATCCCCCTGGGACTATCTCCTACAATGAGCAGTTCTTC. Variable domain in full (rest from reference TRBV7-2 and TRBJ2-1): GAGVSQSPSNKVTEKGKDVELRCDPISGHTALYWYRQSLGQGLEFLIYFQGNSAPDKSGLPSDRFSAERTGGSVSTLTIQRTQQEDSAVYLCASSLDPPGTISYNEQFFGPGTRLTVL.

Only one count was recorded for this clone. The chain joins TRBV5-6 to TRBJ2-1; 11 nucleotides align to TRBD2. Losses at the gene ends were 0 bases for V and 0 bases for J; bases not matched to a gene: 8. The germline V gene encodes CDR1 SGHDT and CDR2 YYEEEE. This CDR3 contains 19 residues. In DNA form, the CDR3 reads TGTGCCAGCAGCTTGGCCCTAGCGGGGGGCGTGAGCTCCTACAATGAGCAGTTCTTC. Encoded protein: CASSLALAGGVSSYNEQFF.

The chain carries TRBV19 and TRBJ2-6; no clear D gene. The V and J ends lost 3 bases and 0 bases respectively, with 3 bases between them. The CDR3 length is 14 residues. Germline V lookup: CDR1 LNHDA, CDR2 SQIVND (reference sequence). CDR3 sequence: CASSMNSGANVLTF. The CDR3 DNA is TGTGCCAGTAGTATGAACTCTGGGGCCAACGTCCTGACTTTC. The full variable domain, completed using reference TRBV19 and TRBJ2-6, is DGGITQSPKYLFRKEGQNVTLSCEQNLNHDAMYWYRQDPGQGLRLIYYSQIVNDFQKGDIAEGYSVSREKKESFPLTVTSAQKNPTAFYLCASSMNSGANVLTFGAGSRLTVL.

The chain employs TRBV4-1 and TRBJ2-7; tentatively, D is TRBD2 (6 bases). From germline, CDR1 is MGHRA and CDR2 YSYEKL. This CDR3 is 15 amino acids long. V was clipped by 1 base and J by 0 bases, with 10 bases between them. The CDR3 spells CASSQGRGSSYEQYF. CDR3 DNA: TGCGCCAGCAGCCAAGGACGGGGGAGCTCCTACGAGCAGTACTTC.

J is TRBJ2-1 and V is TRBV5-1; TRBD2 is a possible D gene (5 bases). The CDR3 has 14 residues. The V end was cut by 0 bases, the J end by 5 bases, with 9 bases between. CDR1 SGHRS and CDR2 YFSETQ come from the germline V gene. The CDR3 here is CASSLGAGNNEQFF. CDR3 DNA: TGCGCCAGCAGCTTGGGGGCCGGGAACAATGAGCAGTTCTTC.

The sample holds a few counts of this clone. The rearrangement links TRBV6-1 to TRBJ2-7; D is possibly TRBD1 (6 bases). Trimming took 0 bases from V and 6 from J, leaving 15 bases between them. Germline loops: CDR1 MNHNS, CDR2 SASEGT. The CDR3 totals 15 residues. The CDR3 bases are TGTGCCAGCAGTGAAGCTCCTCGGGACAAAGCCGAGCAGTACTTC. Protein: CASSEAPRDKAEQYF.

The CDR3 sequence: CAWGTQGHTIYF. CDR3 in DNA: TGTGCCTGGGGGACACAGGGACACACCATATATTTT. The chain carries TRBV30 and TRBJ1-3; TRBD1 might be the D (6 bases). V was shortened by 5 bases and J by 8 bases, with 13 bases between the two germline ends. The CDR3 is 12 amino acids. Germline V gives CDR1 GTSNPN, CDR2 SVGIG (reference sequence).